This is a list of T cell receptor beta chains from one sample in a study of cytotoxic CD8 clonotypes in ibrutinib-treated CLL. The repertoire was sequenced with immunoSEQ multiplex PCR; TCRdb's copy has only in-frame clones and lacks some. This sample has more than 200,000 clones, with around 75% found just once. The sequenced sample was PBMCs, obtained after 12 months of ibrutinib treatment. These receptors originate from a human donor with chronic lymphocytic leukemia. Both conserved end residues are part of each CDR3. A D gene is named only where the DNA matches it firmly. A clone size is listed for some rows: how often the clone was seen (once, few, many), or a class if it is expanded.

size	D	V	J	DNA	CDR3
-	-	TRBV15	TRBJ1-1	TGTGCCACCAGCAGAGATGTCAGGGCAGAGACTGAAGCTTTCTTT	CATSRDVRAETEAFF
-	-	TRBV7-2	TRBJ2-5	TGTGCCAGCAGTTTGATGTCGGGGCAAGAGACCCAGTACTTC	CASSLMSGQETQYF
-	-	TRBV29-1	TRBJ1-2	TGCAGCGTTGAAGATTATAATTCACGTGGGGTTTTCAACTATGGCTACACCTTC	CSVEDYNSRGVFNYGYTF
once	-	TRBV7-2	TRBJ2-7	TGTGCCAGCAGCTCTTCCCCTTTTGCCCCCTACGAGCAGTACTTC	CASSSSPFAPYEQYF
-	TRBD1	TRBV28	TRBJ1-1	TGTGCCAGCAGTTTACTGTCCCGGGACAGGGGGTGGGAAGCTTTCTTT	CASSLLSRDRGWEAFF
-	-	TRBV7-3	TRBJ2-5	TGTGCCAGCAGCTCCTCGGGGCCAGTTGGGACCCAGTACTTC	CASSSSGPVGTQYF
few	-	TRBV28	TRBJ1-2	TGTGCCAGCTGGGGGGGCTATGGCTACACCTTC	CASWGGYGYTF
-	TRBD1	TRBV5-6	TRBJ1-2	TGTGCCAGCAGGTTGGACAGGGAGGTTTGGGGCTACACCTTC	CASRLDREVWGYTF
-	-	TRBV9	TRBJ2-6	TGTGCCAGCAGCGTCCAAGGAGGGACGGGGGCCAACGTCCTGACTTTC	CASSVQGGTGANVLTF
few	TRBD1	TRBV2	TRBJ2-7	TGTGCCAGCCAGGACAGGTCCTACGAGCAGTACTTC	CASQDRSYEQYF
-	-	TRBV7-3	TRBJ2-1	TGTGCCAGCAGCTTATCCAGCGATGAGCAGTTCTTC	CASSLSSDEQFF
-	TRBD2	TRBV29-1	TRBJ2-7	TGCAGCGTTGAGGGACTAGCGGGAGCCTACGAGCAGTACTTC	CSVEGLAGAYEQYF
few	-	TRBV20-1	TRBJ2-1	TGCAGTGCTACCTCGGGGGAGCAGTTCTTC	CSATSGEQFF
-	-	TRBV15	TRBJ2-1	TGTGCCACCAGCAGAGGCGTGGACAATGAGCAGTTCTTC	CATSRGVDNEQFF
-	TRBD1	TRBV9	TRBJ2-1	TGTGCCAGCAGCCTGCCACCCGTCTACCGGGACAGGGGGTTCTTC	CASSLPPVYRDRGFF
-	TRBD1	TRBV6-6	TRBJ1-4	TGTGCCAGCAGTTACTATTCCAGGGGGGACGAAAAACTGTTTTTT	CASSYYSRGDEKLFF
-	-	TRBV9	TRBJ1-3	TGTGCCAGCAGCGTAGGAGGGACTGGAAACACCATATATTTT	CASSVGGTGNTIYF
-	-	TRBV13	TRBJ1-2	TGTGCCAGCAGCTTAGACGCCTTTGGGGGCTACACCTTC	CASSLDAFGGYTF
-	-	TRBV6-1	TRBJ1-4	TGTGCCAGCAGGGAAGACGAAATTAGCCTCATATGGGAAAAACTGTTTTTT	CASREDEISLIWEKLFF
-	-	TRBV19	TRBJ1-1	TGTGCCAGTACCCAATATGGAGTGTCTGAAGCTTTCTTT	CASTQYGVSEAFF
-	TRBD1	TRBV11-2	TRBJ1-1	TGTGCCAGCAGCCCGGGACAGGGGGGAAACACTGAAGCTTTCTTT	CASSPGQGGNTEAFF
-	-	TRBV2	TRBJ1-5	TGTGCCAGCAGTGAAACACCTTATAGCAATCAGCCCCAGCATTTT	CASSETPYSNQPQHF
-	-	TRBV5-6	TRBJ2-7	TGTGCCAGCAGCTCCCCCCGGGGCTCCTACGAGCAGTACTTC	CASSSPRGSYEQYF
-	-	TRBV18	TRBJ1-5	TGTGCCAGCTCTCCCGAGGGGGTTAGCAATCAGCCCCAGCATTTT	CASSPEGVSNQPQHF
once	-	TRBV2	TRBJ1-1	TGTGCCAGCAGTGAAGTCTCCTGGGCTTTCTTT	CASSEVSWAFF
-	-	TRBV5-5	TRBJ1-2	TGTGCCAGCACCCTATCAGGGCAAACTAACTATGGCTACACCTTC	CASTLSGQTNYGYTF
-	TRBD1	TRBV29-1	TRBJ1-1	TGCAGCGTTGGTGAGGGGGCGTACACTGAAGCTTTCTTT	CSVGEGAYTEAFF
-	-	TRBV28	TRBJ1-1	TGTGCCAGCAGGGCAGGCGGGGTCCCTGAAGCTTTCTTT	CASRAGGVPEAFF
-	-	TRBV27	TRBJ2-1	TGTGCCAGCAGTTTACAGGGCGCAAACAATGAGCAGTTCTTC	CASSLQGANNEQFF